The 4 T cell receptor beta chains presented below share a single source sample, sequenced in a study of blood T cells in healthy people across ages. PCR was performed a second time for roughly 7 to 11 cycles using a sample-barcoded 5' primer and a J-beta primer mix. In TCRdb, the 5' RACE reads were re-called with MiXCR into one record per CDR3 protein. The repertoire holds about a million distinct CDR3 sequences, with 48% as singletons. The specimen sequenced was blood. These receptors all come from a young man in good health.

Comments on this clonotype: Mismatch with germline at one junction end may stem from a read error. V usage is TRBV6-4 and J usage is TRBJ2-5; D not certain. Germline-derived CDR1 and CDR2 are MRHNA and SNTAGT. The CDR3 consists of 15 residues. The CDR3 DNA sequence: TGTACCAGCAGTTCAGGCACGACTTCCTACAATGAGCAGTACTTC. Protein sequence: CTSSSGTTSYNEQYF.

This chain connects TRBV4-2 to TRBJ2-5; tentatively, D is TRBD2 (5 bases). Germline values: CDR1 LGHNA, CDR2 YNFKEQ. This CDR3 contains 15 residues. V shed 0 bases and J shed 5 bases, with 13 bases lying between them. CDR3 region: CASSQDKASLETQYF. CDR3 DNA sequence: TGTGCCAGCAGCCAAGATAAGGCTAGCTTGGAGACCCAGTACTTC.

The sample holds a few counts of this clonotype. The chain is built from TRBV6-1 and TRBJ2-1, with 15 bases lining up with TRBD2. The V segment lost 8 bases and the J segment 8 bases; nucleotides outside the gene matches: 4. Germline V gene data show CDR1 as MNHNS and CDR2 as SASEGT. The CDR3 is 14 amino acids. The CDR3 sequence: CASRGLAGGHEQFF. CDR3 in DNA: TGTGCCAGCCGGGGACTAGCGGGGGGTCATGAGCAGTTCTTC.

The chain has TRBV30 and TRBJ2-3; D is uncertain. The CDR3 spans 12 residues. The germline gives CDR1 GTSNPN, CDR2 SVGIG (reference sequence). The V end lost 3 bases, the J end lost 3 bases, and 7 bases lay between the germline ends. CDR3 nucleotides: TGTGCCTGGAGCAGGCGGACAGATACGCAGTATTTT. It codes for CAWSRRTDTQYF.